These T cell receptor beta chains were read from a single sample in a study of post-analysis software for immune sequencing data. TCRdb reprocessed the PCR reads via MiXCR and lists one record per CDR3 protein. The sample lists over 700,000 distinct CDR3 sequences, 30% seen once, with roughly 0.53% in the top ten. The sample taken for sequencing was blood. The receptors were gathered from a girl aged 5-17 years with multiple sclerosis. Both conserved end residues are part of each CDR3. Each record gives: clone size, V gene, D gene, J gene, CDR3 protein, CDR3 DNA. D genes are given only for firm matches. The listing skips clone size in some rows; elsewhere it reads once, few, many or a size class.

NA,TRBV5-1,NA,TRBJ2-1,CASSPVSSSYNEQFF,TGCGCCAGCAGCCCGGTATCCAGCTCCTACAATGAGCAGTTCTTC
few,TRBV20-1,NA,TRBJ2-5,CSARRSASQYF,TGCAGTGCTAGAAGGTCCGCGTCGCAGTACTTC
NA,TRBV5-1,TRBD1,TRBJ2-1,CASSLVQGANNEQFF,TGCGCCAGCAGCTTGGTACAGGGGGCCAACAATGAGCAGTTCTTC
once,TRBV27,TRBD2,TRBJ2-5,CASSYAASGGYNEQYF,TGTGCCAGCAGTTATGCGGCTAGCGGGGGCTACAATGAGCAGTACTTC
many,TRBV20-1,TRBD2,TRBJ2-3,CSALRAGGQSTDTQYF,TGCAGTGCTCTCAGAGCGGGGGGCCAAAGCACAGATACGCAGTATTTT
NA,TRBV28,NA,TRBJ2-3,CASSSPRRTSTDTQYF,TGTGCCAGCAGTTCACCGAGGCGGACTAGCACAGATACGCAGTATTTT
NA,TRBV16,NA,TRBJ1-5,CASSQFVRVPNLNSNQPQHF,TGTGCCAGCAGCCAATTTGTGAGGGTCCCAAACCTTAATAGCAATCAGCCCCAGCATTTT
NA,TRBV27,NA,TRBJ2-7,CASSYRPEAYEQYF,TGTGCCAGCAGTTATCGGCCGGAGGCCTACGAGCAGTACTTC
NA,TRBV7-8,NA,TRBJ2-7,CASRGGGNPYEQYF,TGTGCCAGCCGCGGGGGCGGGAACCCATACGAGCAGTACTTC
few,TRBV20-1,TRBD2,TRBJ2-1,CSLSGTSSYNERFF,TGCAGTTTATCGGGGACTAGCTCCTACAATGAGCGGTTCTTC
few,TRBV14,NA,TRBJ2-4,CASSQGTRNIQYF,TGTGCCAGCAGCCAAGGAACCCGGAACATTCAGTACTTC
NA,TRBV7-6,TRBD1,TRBJ2-3,CASSPRTGNTDTQYF,TGTGCCAGCAGCCCTCGGACAGGGAACACAGATACGCAGTATTTT
NA,TRBV5-5,NA,TRBJ1-1,CASSWKPTGNTEAFF,TGTGCCAGCAGCTGGAAGCCGACGGGGAACACTGAAGCTTTCTTT
few,TRBV4-1,NA,TRBJ2-3,CASSPLGLRRTDTQYF,TGCGCCAGCAGCCCGCTGGGGTTGAGGCGCACAGATACGCAGTATTTT
NA,TRBV12-3/TRBV12-4,TRBD2,TRBJ2-1,CASSEPLSGRGNEQFF,TGTGCCAGCAGTGAACCTCTTAGCGGGAGGGGCAATGAGCAGTTCTTC
few,TRBV20-1,NA,TRBJ2-5,CSARTDGAGKETQYF,TGCAGTGCTAGGACAGACGGGGCAGGGAAAGAGACCCAGTACTTC
few,TRBV7-2,NA,TRBJ2-7,CASSLAQGLGEQYF,TGTGCCAGCAGCTTAGCACAGGGTCTTGGCGAGCAGTACTTC
NA,TRBV7-2,TRBD1,TRBJ1-4,CASSEQTGPNEKLFF,TGTGCCAGCAGCGAACAGACAGGGCCTAATGAAAAACTGTTTTTT
NA,TRBV20-1,NA,TRBJ1-1,CSARDAFLPEAFF,TGCAGTGCTAGAGATGCGTTCCTCCCTGAAGCTTTCTTT
few,TRBV7-2,TRBD2,TRBJ2-1,CASSRTSGEQFF,TGTGCCAGCAGTCGGACTAGCGGAGAGCAGTTCTTC
NA,TRBV27,NA,TRBJ1-5,CASVTGPPGSNQPQHF,TGTGCCAGCGTAACGGGACCTCCGGGCAGCAATCAGCCCCAGCATTTT
NA,TRBV29-1,NA,TRBJ1-1,CSVGRLMNTEAFF,TGCAGCGTCGGGAGACTTATGAACACTGAAGCTTTCTTT
NA,TRBV29-1,NA,TRBJ1-2,CSVPPGPGYTF,TGCAGCGTCCCACCAGGGCCTGGCTACACCTTC
NA,TRBV29-1,TRBD2,TRBJ2-1,CSVGASGRDNEQFF,TGCAGCGTTGGGGCTAGCGGGAGGGACAATGAGCAGTTCTTC
NA,TRBV7-9,NA,TRBJ1-1,CASSLHGAEAFF,TGTGCCAGCAGCTTACATGGCGCTGAAGCTTTCTTT
many,TRBV29-1,NA,TRBJ2-3,CSVGTTSTDTQYF,TGCAGCGTTGGGACTACAAGCACAGATACGCAGTATTTT
NA,TRBV5-1,NA,TRBJ1-2,CASSPGLGSYGYTF,TGCGCCAGCAGCCCAGGACTGGGATCTTATGGCTACACCTTC
once,TRBV7-9,NA,TRBJ1-2,CASSRDRFSYGYTF,TGTGCCAGCAGCCGGGACCGATTCTCCTATGGCTACACCTTC
few,TRBV24-1,NA,TRBJ2-7,CATSDPRRGPYEQYF,TGTGCCACCAGTGATCCGAGACGGGGGCCCTACGAGCAGTACTTC
NA,TRBV11-2,TRBD2,TRBJ2-5,CASSSTTSGAETQYF,TGTGCCAGCAGCTCAACCACTAGCGGGGCTGAGACCCAGTACTTC
once,TRBV11-2,NA,TRBJ2-7,CASSLLQEAQYF,TGTGCCAGCAGCTTACTCCAAGAGGCCCAGTACTTC
NA,TRBV20-1,NA,TRBJ1-6,CSARPSAGGSPLHF,TGCAGTGCCCGACCGTCGGCCGGGGGTTCACCCCTCCACTTT
NA,TRBV29-1,TRBD1,TRBJ1-1,CSAGQGFSGTEAFF,TGCAGCGCGGGACAGGGGTTTTCGGGCACTGAAGCTTTCTTT
NA,TRBV15,NA,TRBJ2-5,CATSRTYLETQYF,TGTGCCACCAGCAGGACCTATTTGGAGACCCAGTACTTC
NA,TRBV14,NA,TRBJ2-7,CASSQVSSSLDEQYF,TGTGCCAGCAGCCAAGTCTCATCTTCACTCGACGAGCAGTACTTC
NA,TRBV5-1,TRBD1,TRBJ2-7,CASSTDRAAYEQYF,TGCGCCAGCAGCACGGACAGGGCGGCCTACGAGCAGTACTTC
few,TRBV28,NA,TRBJ1-5,CASRGGGNNQPQHF,TGTGCCAGCAGGGGGGGAGGGAACAATCAGCCCCAGCATTTT
NA,TRBV28,NA,TRBJ2-3,CASSWGTRVEADTQYF,TGTGCCAGCAGTTGGGGAACTAGGGTGGAAGCAGATACGCAGTATTTT
few,TRBV20-1,TRBD1,TRBJ1-5,CSARDWDRGRGQPQHF,TGCAGTGCTAGAGATTGGGACAGGGGAAGGGGTCAGCCCCAGCATTTT
many,TRBV20-1,NA,TRBJ1-2,CSASPGGINYGYTF,TGCAGTGCTTCCCCCGGGGGCATCAACTATGGCTACACCTTC
NA,TRBV19,NA,TRBJ1-1,CASRDSGGNTEAFF,TGTGCCAGTAGGGATTCCGGGGGAAACACTGAAGCTTTCTTT